What follows are 26 T cell receptor beta chains derived from one specimen sequenced in a study of blood T cell repertoires in COVID-19. Profiled with immunoSEQ multiplex PCR; TCRdb holds only in-frame clones, not every one. In the table there are 65,000 or so clones, over 80% of which are singletons. Sequencing was done on a sample of peripheral blood. All receptors come from a man aged 30-40 years with COVID-19, enrolled during active disease.

The chain combines TRBV18 with TRBJ1-1; D not resolved. CDR1 is KGHSH and CDR2 is LQKENI in the germline V gene. Trimming stripped 6 bases from V and 1 base from J, with 9 bases between. The CDR3 runs 13 residues. The CDR3 reads CASSVRENTEAFF. CDR3 sequence (DNA): TGTGCCAGCTCCGTCCGAGAGAACACTGAAGCTTTCTTT.

This rearrangement joins TRBV20-1 to TRBJ2-3; D is undetermined. The V gene's germline CDR1 is DFQATT and CDR2 SNEGSKA (reference sequence). This CDR3 spans 15 amino acids. Trimming pared 3 bases from V and 1 base from J, leaving 14 bases between. The chain's CDR3 is CSASKESVRTDTQYF. The CDR3 nucleotides read TGCAGTGCTAGTAAGGAGTCAGTCCGCACAGATACGCAGTATTTT.

Concerning this clone: Its ends do not fully match the called genes, so a read error is possible. The rearrangement joins TRBV7-7 to TRBJ2-5; D perhaps matches TRBD1 (5 bases). The CDR3 extends over 15 amino acids. The germline V gene encodes CDR1 SSHAT and CDR2 FNYEAQ (reference sequence). CDR3 coding DNA: TGTGCTAGCAGCTTAGGTTTAGGGGCTCAAGAGACCCAGTACTTC. Amino acid sequence: CASSLGLGAQETQYF.

This clone was detected only once. This chain uses TRBV5-5 with TRBJ2-7; 8 positions match TRBD2. The length of the CDR3 is 14 residues. The germline gives CDR1 SGHKS, CDR2 YYEKEE (reference sequence). After removal of 0 bases from V and 5 bases from J, the junction contained 4 bases not matched to a gene. CDR3 loop: CASSLGGRLDEQYF. CDR3 nucleotides: TGTGCCAGCAGCTTGGGCGGGAGGTTGGACGAGCAGTACTTC. Filled out from reference TRBV5-5 and TRBJ2-7, the complete variable domain reads DAGVTQSPTHLIKTRGQQVTLRCSPISGHKSVSWYQQVLGQGPQFIFQYYEKEERGRGNFPDRFSARQFPNYSSELNVNALLLGDSALYLCASSLGGRLDEQYFGPGTRLTVT.

The chain has TRBV5-1 and TRBJ1-1; D is uncertain. CDR3 length: 11 amino acids. CDR1 SGHRS and CDR2 YFSETQ come from the germline V gene. Trimming removed 6 bases at V and 4 bases at J, with 7 bases between. CDR3 amino acids: CASIGGTEAFF. DNA for the CDR3: TGCGCCAGCATCGGCGGCACTGAAGCTTTCTTT.

J is TRBJ2-1 and V is TRBV7-9, with TRBD2 identical over 9 bases. The V gene's germline CDR1 is SEHNR and CDR2 FQNEAQ (reference sequence). V was pared by 5 bases and J by 9 bases, with 14 bases of the junction left unmatched. This CDR3 has 16 residues. The CDR3 DNA reads TGTGCCAGCAGCCGGGGACTAGCCTTTAACGAGGGTGAGCAGTTCTTC. It is translated as CASSRGLAFNEGEQFF.

V gene TRBV2 combines with J gene TRBJ2-5; D remains ambiguous. This CDR3 comprises 13 residues. Deletions cut 6 bases from V and 8 bases from J, with 16 bases between. Germline CDR1 reads SNHLY; CDR2 reads FYNNEI. The CDR3 loop reads CASRSLGTYTQYF. Here the CDR3 DNA reads TGTGCCAGCAGAAGTCTAGGCACGTATACCCAGTACTTC.

The V call is TRBV28, the J call TRBJ2-1; a possible D gene is TRBD1 (6 bases). CDR3 length: 16 residues. Germline assignment: CDR1 MDHEN and CDR2 SYDVKM. With 2 bases removed from V and 2 bases from J, the gap between germline ends came to 13 bases. This CDR3 is CASSLRLTGAYNEQFF. The CDR3 bases are TGTGCCAGCAGTTTAAGATTGACAGGAGCCTACAATGAGCAGTTCTTC.

V and J are TRBV10-3 and TRBJ1-2; D may be TRBD1 (5 bases). The germline CDR1 and CDR2 sequences are ENHRY and SYGVKD. CDR3 length: 13 residues. Trimming left V 3 bases short and J 6 bases short, with 11 bases between. This CDR3 is CAISDGGANGYTF. In DNA form, the CDR3 reads TGTGCCATCAGTGATGGTGGGGCGAATGGCTACACCTTC.

The gene calls are TRBV6-2 or TRBV6-3 and TRBJ2-2, with a weak D call TRBD2 (6 bases). Trimming removed 5 bases from V and 5 bases from J, with 21 bases in between. The CDR3 totals 17 residues. Germline V lookup: CDR1 MNHEY, CDR2 SVGEGT. This CDR3 reads CASSKRIGGFGTGELFF. The CDR3 DNA reads as TGTGCCAGCAGTAAAAGGATCGGGGGATTTGGGACCGGGGAGCTGTTTTTT.

This chain connects TRBV30 to TRBJ2-1; 8 positions agree with TRBD2. Germline trimming cut 6 bases from V and 5 bases from J; bases unmatched to any gene: 6. The germline CDR1 and CDR2 sequences are GTSNPN and SVGIG (reference sequence). This CDR3 comprises 13 residues. CDR3 amino acids: CACSGTANNEQFF. CDR3 coding DNA: TGTGCCTGTAGCGGGACCGCAAACAATGAGCAGTTCTTC.

The chain links TRBV6-1 to TRBJ2-7, with TRBD2 matching over 10 bases. Germline-derived CDR1 and CDR2 are MNHNS and SASEGT. Trimming removed 3 bases from V and 9 bases from J; junction bases left unmatched: 14. The CDR3 is 16 amino acids. CDR3 in amino acids: CASSEEGGLARAGQYF. CDR3 nucleotide sequence: TGTGCCAGCAGTGAGGAGGGGGGACTAGCGAGAGCAGGGCAGTACTTC.

The rearrangement links TRBV20-1 to TRBJ2-4, with TRBD2 as a possible D gene (5 bases). From germline, CDR1 is DFQATT and CDR2 SNEGSKA (reference sequence). This CDR3 comprises 13 residues. The ends were cut back, 3 bases at V and 1 base at J, with 7 bases in the middle. The CDR3 region has the DNA TGCAGTGCTAGTCGAGGGGCCAAAAACATTCAGTACTTC. Its translation: CSASRGAKNIQYF.

A few counts support this clone. V gene TRBV9 combines with J gene TRBJ1-3, with D possibly being TRBD1 (5 bases). Trimming cost V 0 bases and J 2 bases, with 15 bases left between them. The CDR3 has 17 residues. Germline CDR1 is SGDLS and CDR2 is YYNGEE. The DNA for the CDR3 is TGTGCCAGCAGCGTAGCCTTAGTACAGGCGACTGGAAACACCATATATTTT. Its translation: CASSVALVQATGNTIYF. Full variable domain (missing parts from reference TRBV9 and TRBJ1-3): DSGVTQTPKHLITATGQRVTLRCSPRSGDLSVYWYQQSLDQGLQFLIQYYNGEERAKGNILERFSAQQFPDLHSELNLSSLELGDSALYFCASSVALVQATGNTIYFGEGSWLTVV.

The chain joins TRBV28 to TRBJ2-1, with TRBD2 as a possible D gene (6 bases). The CDR3 consists of 14 residues. V dropped 5 bases and J dropped 9 bases, with 17 bases sitting between them. Germline V gene sequence: CDR1 MDHEN, CDR2 SYDVKM. The CDR3 DNA reads as TGTGCCAGCAGTCCGAACGCGGGGCGGAGTGAGCAGTTCTTC. This translates into CASSPNAGRSEQFF.

The V call is TRBV9, the J call TRBJ2-1, with 11 nucleotides matching TRBD2. CDR1 and CDR2 from the germline V gene are SGDLS and YYNGEE. V trimming: 4 bases; J trimming: 7 bases; junction bases outside the gene matches: 7. The CDR3 has 15 residues. In DNA form, the CDR3 reads TGTGCCAGCAGCCGCCTAGCGGGAGGTGGTAATGAGCAGTTCTTC. This gives the protein CASSRLAGGGNEQFF.

The chain uses TRBV28 and TRBJ2-3; no clear D. The CDR3 contains 15 residues. CDR1 and CDR2 (germline): MDHEN, SYDVKM. The V end lost 3 bases, the J end lost 4 bases, and 14 bases lay between the germline ends. Here the CDR3 reads CASSLVRMSPDTQYF. The CDR3 region has the DNA TGTGCCAGCAGTTTGGTACGCATGAGCCCAGATACGCAGTATTTT.

The V and J genes are TRBV13 and TRBJ2-3; 7 bases align to TRBD1. Losses at the gene ends were 3 bases for V and 0 bases for J; bases not matched to a gene: 6. The CDR3 runs 16 residues. Germline V CDR1 and CDR2: PRHDT, FYEKMQ (reference sequence). This chain's CDR3 is CASSFGQEGSTDTQYF. CDR3 in DNA: TGTGCCAGCAGCTTCGGACAGGAAGGGAGCACAGATACGCAGTATTTT.

The chain links TRBV6-5 to TRBJ1-6, with D tentatively TRBD1 (6 bases). V was cut by 6 bases and J by 9 bases, with 18 bases left in between. The CDR3 is 15 amino acids. CDR1 is MNHEY, CDR2 SVGAGI, per germline. The CDR3 bases are TGTGCCAGCAGAGCGACAGGTAGCATAGTTTCACCCCTCCACTTT. Translation: CASRATGSIVSPLHF.

The chain uses TRBV3-1 (or the pseudogene TRBV3-2) and TRBJ2-5; 8 nucleotides match TRBD1. The CDR3 extends over 14 amino acids. Germline V gene data show CDR1 as LGHDT and CDR2 as YNNKEL (reference sequence). J was trimmed by 6 bases and V by 2 bases; bases with no gene match: 5. This chain's CDR3 is CASSQTGGLKTQYF. The DNA of the CDR3 is TGTGCCAGCAGCCAAACAGGGGGATTAAAGACCCAGTACTTC.

The rearrangement joins TRBV6-1 to TRBJ2-6; D uncertain. Germline V gives CDR1 MNHNS, CDR2 SASEGT. The V and J ends lost 0 bases and 1 base respectively, with 4 bases between them. The CDR3 consists of 15 residues. CDR3 sequence: CASSEALSGANVLTF. DNA of the CDR3: TGTGCCAGCAGTGAAGCCTTATCTGGGGCCAACGTCCTGACTTTC.

The J gene is TRBJ2-7, the V gene TRBV24-1; D might be TRBD1 (5 bases). V was trimmed by 5 bases and J by 5 bases, leaving 15 bases between them. The CDR3 runs to 14 residues. Looked up from germline, CDR1 is KGHDR and CDR2 is SFDVKD. In DNA form, the CDR3 reads TGTGCCACCAGTGGAACCGACAGTGTCCACGAGCAGTACTTC. Its protein is CATSGTDSVHEQYF.

The chain links TRBV6-2 or TRBV6-3 to TRBJ1-1; D might be TRBD1 (5 bases). The CDR3 has 17 amino acids. Trimming left V 4 bases short and J 0 bases short, with 18 bases between. CDR1 is MNHEY and CDR2 is SVGEGT in the germline V gene. CDR3 DNA: TGTGCCAGCAGTTCTTTTAGGGGTCAGAGTATGAACACTGAAGCTTTCTTT. Its translation: CASSSFRGQSMNTEAFF.

This chain uses TRBV30 with TRBJ2-5; D not certain. The CDR3 consists of 11 residues. The germline V and J ends were trimmed by 3 bases and 5 bases, with 7 bases remaining between them. The germline CDR1 and CDR2 sequences are GTSNPN and SVGIG (reference sequence). CDR3 coding DNA: TGTGCCTGGAGCTCGAGTGAGACCCAGTACTTC. Its translation is CAWSSSETQYF.

This chain links TRBV19 with TRBJ2-7, with D hard to call. From germline, CDR1 is LNHDA and CDR2 SQIVND (reference sequence). V gave up 1 base and J gave up 3 bases, with 7 bases separating them. The CDR3 covers 13 residues. The CDR3 DNA reads as TGTGCCAGTAGTATAGTTCAGAACTACGAGCAGTACTTC. It is translated as CASSIVQNYEQYF.

The V and J genes are TRBV7-8 and TRBJ2-7; 7 bases are a match to TRBD1. The length of the CDR3 is 14 residues. Germline-derived CDR1 and CDR2 are SGHVS and FQNEAQ. Losses at the gene ends were 5 bases for V and 0 bases for J; bases not matched to a gene: 4. CDR3: CASSPRDSSYEQYF. As DNA, the CDR3 is TGTGCCAGCAGCCCCCGGGACAGCTCCTACGAGCAGTACTTC.